This TCR beta chain was captured by sequencing in a study of T cell repertoires in cytomegalovirus infection. Study information: From public TCR beta signatures came an indication of both CMV infection and matching HLA type.

TCRdb passed the reads through MiXCR, listing each CDR3 protein once. The data show some 500,000 distinct CDR3 sequences, around two fifths seen once. A remark on this clonotype: Its target is not known.

Study-wide findings and caveats: Cumulative frequency of public TCR beta families picked out carriers of CMV plus the relevant HLA. The study found HLA-C-restricted CMV-specific TCR beta clonotypes dominating the ex vivo response.

V lost 2 bases and J 1 base, leaving 14 bases between the germline ends. The CDR3 has 17 amino acids. Germline CDR1 is MNHEY and CDR2 is SMNVEV (reference sequence). The gene calls are TRBV27 and TRBJ1-4; D is uncertain. The sequencing used cultured PBMCs, collected from culture after CMV antigen stimulation. The clonotype originates from a human donor in good health (CMV status not recorded). Some clones in this sample may be carry-over from other donors' samples. The CDR3 DNA sequence: TGTGCCAGCAGTTTAAGTTTCAACTTAGGAACTAATGAAAAACTGTTTTTT. This sequence encodes CASSLSFNLGTNEKLFF.